This TCR beta chain was identified during a study of blood T cell repertoires in COVID-19. Turning to this clone: The junction shows a germline mismatch at one end, possibly a read error.

Germline values: CDR1 MNHEY, CDR2 SVGAGI. This CDR3 is built from 15 residues. The repertoire was sequenced with immunoSEQ multiplex PCR; TCRdb's copy has only in-frame clones and lacks some. The sample records about 74,000 clones, approximately 89% being singletons. Source material: peripheral blood. The receptor was derived from a woman aged 55-75 years with active COVID-19. This chain connects TRBV6-5 to TRBJ2-2; 8 positions agree with TRBD2. CDR3 bases: TGTGCCGGCAGTTACTCGAGTAGCGGGGATGGGGAGCTGTTTTTT. Protein: CAGSYSSSGDGELFF.